The entry below describes one TCR beta chain. This CDR3 is built from 15 residues. CDR1 is SGHNT, CDR2 YENEEA, per germline. V lost 6 bases and J lost 5, with 17 bases in between. The sample belongs to a study of blood T cell repertoires in COVID-19. TCRdb keeps only in-frame clones here, not all; method: immunoSEQ multiplex PCR. The sample has some 120,000 clones, about 89% seen once. The sequence was collected from a human donor with acute or convalescent COVID-19. The donor label of this sample is uncertain. The sample was peripheral blood. The J gene is TRBJ2-1, the V gene TRBV11-3, with D possibly TRBD2 on 6 matching bases. The CDR3 here is CASSLGPGEDNEQFF. Written as DNA, the CDR3 is TGTGCCAGCAGTCTGGGACCGGGAGAAGACAATGAGCAGTTCTTC.